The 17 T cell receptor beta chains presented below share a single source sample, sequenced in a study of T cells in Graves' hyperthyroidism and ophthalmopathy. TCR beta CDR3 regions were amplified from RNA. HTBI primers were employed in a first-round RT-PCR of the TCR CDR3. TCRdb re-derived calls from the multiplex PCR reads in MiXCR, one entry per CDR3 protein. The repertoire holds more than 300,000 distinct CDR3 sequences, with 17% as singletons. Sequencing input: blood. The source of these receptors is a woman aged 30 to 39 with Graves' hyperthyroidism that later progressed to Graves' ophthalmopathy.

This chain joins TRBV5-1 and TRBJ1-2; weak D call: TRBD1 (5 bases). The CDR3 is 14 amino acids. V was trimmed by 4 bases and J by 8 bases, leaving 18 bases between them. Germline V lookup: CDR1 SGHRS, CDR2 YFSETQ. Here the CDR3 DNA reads TGCGCCAGCAGCCTGGAGAGGGGATTGGGGGGCTACACCTTC. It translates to CASSLERGLGGYTF.

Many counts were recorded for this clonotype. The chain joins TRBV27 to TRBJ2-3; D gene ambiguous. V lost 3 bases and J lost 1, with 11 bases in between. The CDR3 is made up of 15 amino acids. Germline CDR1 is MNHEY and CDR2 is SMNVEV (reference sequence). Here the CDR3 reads CASSFTTFGTDTQYF. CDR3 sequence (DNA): TGTGCCAGCAGTTTTACGACTTTTGGCACAGATACGCAGTATTTT.

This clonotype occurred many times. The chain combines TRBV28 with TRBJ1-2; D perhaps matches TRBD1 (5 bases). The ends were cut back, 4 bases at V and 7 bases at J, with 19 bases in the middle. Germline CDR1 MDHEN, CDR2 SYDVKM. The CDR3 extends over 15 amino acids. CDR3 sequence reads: CASSYPPGRGAGYTF. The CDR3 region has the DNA TGTGCCAGCAGTTACCCCCCGGGTCGAGGGGCTGGCTACACCTTC.

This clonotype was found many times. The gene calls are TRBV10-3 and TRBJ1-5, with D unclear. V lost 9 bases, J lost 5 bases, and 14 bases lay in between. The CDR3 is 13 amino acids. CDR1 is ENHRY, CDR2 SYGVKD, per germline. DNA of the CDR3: TGTGCCATATCCCCTCAAGGCGATCAGCCCCAGCATTTT. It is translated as CAISPQGDQPQHF.

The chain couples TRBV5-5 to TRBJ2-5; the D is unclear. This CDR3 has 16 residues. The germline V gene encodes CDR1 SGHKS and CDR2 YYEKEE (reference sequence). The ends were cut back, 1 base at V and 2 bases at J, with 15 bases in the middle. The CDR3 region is CASSLIRWQLQETQYF. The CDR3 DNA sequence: TGTGCCAGCAGCTTGATCCGTTGGCAGCTTCAAGAGACCCAGTACTTC. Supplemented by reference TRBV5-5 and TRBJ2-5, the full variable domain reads DAGVTQSPTHLIKTRGQQVTLRCSPISGHKSVSWYQQVLGQGPQFIFQYYEKEERGRGNFPDRFSARQFPNYSSELNVNALLLGDSALYLCASSLIRWQLQETQYFGPGTRLLVL.

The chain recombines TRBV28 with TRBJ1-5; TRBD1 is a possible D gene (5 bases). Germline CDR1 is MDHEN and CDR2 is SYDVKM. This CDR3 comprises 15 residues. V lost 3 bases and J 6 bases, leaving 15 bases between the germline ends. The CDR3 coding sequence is TGTGCCAGCAGTTTCCGGGACCGAAGAGGTCAGCCCCAGCATTTT. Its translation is CASSFRDRRGQPQHF.

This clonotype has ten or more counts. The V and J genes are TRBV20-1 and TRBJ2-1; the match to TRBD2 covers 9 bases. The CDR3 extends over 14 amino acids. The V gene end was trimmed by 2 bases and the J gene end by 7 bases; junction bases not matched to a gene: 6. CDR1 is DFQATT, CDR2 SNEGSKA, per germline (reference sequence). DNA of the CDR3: TGCAGTGCTAGAATCGCGGGAGGGAGGAATGAGCAGTTCTTC. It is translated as CSARIAGGRNEQFF.

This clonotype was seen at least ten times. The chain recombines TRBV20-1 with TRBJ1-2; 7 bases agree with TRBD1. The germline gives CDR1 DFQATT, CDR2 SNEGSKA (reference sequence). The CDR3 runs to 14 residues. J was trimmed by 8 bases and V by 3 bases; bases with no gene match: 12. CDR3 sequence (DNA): TGCAGTGCTAGCGGGACAGAAGGGGGGTGGGGCTACACCTTC. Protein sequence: CSASGTEGGWGYTF.

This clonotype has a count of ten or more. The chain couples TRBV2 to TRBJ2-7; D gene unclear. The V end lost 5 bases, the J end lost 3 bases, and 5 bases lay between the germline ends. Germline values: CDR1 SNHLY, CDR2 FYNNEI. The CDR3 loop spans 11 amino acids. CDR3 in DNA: TGTGCCAGCAGTCCTTTCTACGAGCAGTACTTC. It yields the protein CASSPFYEQYF.

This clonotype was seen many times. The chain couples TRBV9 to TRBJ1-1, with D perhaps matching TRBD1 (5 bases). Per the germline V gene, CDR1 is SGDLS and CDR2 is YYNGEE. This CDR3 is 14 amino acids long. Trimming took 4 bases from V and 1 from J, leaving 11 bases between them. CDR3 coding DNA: TGTGCCAGCAGCTTCGACGGACAGAACACTGAAGCTTTCTTT. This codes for CASSFDGQNTEAFF.

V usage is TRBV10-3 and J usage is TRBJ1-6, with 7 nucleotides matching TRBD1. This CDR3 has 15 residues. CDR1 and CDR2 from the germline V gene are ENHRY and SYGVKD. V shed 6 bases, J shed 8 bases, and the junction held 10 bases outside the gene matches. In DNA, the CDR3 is TGTGCCATCAGCACAGGGGAGTCCGGAGATTCACCCCTCCACTTT. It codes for CAISTGESGDSPLHF.

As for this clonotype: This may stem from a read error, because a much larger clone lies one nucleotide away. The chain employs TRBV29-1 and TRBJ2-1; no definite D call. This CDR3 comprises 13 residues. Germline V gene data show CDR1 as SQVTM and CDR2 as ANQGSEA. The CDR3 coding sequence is TGCAGCGTTGATCTCGTGGAGTACAATGAGCAGCTCTTC. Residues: CSVDLVEYNEQLF.

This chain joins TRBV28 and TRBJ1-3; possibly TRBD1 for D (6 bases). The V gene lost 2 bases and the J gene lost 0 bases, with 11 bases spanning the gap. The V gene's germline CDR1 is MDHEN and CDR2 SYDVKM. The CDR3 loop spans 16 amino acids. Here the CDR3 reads CASSLGQMNSGNTIYF. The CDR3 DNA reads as TGTGCCAGCAGTTTAGGACAGATGAACTCTGGAAACACCATATATTTT. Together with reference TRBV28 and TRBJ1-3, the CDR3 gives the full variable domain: DVKVTQSSRYLVKRTGEKVFLECVQDMDHENMFWYRQDPGLGLRLIYFSYDVKMKEKGDIPEGYSVSREKKERFSLILESASTNQTSMYLCASSLGQMNSGNTIYFGEGSWLTVV.

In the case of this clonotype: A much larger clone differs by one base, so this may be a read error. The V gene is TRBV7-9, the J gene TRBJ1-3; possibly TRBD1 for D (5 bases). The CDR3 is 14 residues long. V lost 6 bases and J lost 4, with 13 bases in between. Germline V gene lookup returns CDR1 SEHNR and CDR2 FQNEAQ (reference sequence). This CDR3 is CASSRGMRGNTIYF. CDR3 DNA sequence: TGTGCCAGCAGTCGGGGCATGAGGGGAAACACCATATATTTT.

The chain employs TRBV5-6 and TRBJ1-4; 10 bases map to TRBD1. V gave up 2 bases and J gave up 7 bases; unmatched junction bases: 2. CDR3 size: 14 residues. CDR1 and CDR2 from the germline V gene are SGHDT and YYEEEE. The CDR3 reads CASSLGTGVEKLFF. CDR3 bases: TGTGCCAGCAGCTTAGGGACAGGGGTTGAAAAACTGTTTTTT.

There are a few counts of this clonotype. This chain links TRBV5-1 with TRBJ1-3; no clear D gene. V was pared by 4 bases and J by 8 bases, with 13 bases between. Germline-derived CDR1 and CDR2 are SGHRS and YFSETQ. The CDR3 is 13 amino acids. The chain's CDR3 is CASSPFPEDTIYF. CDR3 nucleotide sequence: TGCGCCAGCAGCCCCTTTCCCGAGGACACCATATATTTT.

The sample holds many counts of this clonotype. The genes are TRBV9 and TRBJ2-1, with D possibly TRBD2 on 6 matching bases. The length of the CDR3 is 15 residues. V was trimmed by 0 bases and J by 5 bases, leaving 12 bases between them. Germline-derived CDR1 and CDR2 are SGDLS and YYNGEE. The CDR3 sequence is CASSVEAGLNNEQFF. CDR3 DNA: TGTGCCAGCAGCGTAGAGGCGGGACTGAACAATGAGCAGTTCTTC.